This paragraph reports one T cell receptor (beta chain). The V end was cut by 3 bases, the J end by 4 bases, with 12 bases between. The CDR3 contains 14 residues. The germline CDR1 and CDR2 sequences are SNHLY and FYNNEI. These data come from a study of cytomegalovirus exposure and HLA in healthy donors. Primers: 60 Vbeta forward and 13 Jbeta reverse. The protocol was immunoSEQ multiplex PCR, while the TCRdb copy is restricted to in-frame clones and leaves out a portion. The data hold 150,000 to 200,000 clones, with roughly three quarters observed a single time. The chain links TRBV2 to TRBJ1-1; possible D gene TRBD1, 6 bases. The sequence came from a woman between 40 and 50 years old in good health and CMV-seronegative. The specimen was PBMCs. CDR3 in amino acids: CASSENREVTEAFF. CDR3 coding DNA: TGTGCCAGCAGTGAGAACAGGGAAGTCACTGAAGCTTTCTTT. Full variable domain (outside the CDR3, taken from reference TRBV2 and TRBJ1-1): EPEVTQTPSHQVTQMGQEVILRCVPISNHLYFYWYRQILGQKVEFLVSFYNNEISEKSEIFDDQFSVERPDGSNFTLKIRSTKLEDSAMYFCASSENREVTEAFFGQGTRLTVV.